Below, 29 T cell receptor beta chains from the same sample are listed, as sequenced in a study of graft-versus-host responses after intestinal transplantation. The method was immunoSEQ multiplex PCR; TCRdb's version includes in-frame clones alone and lacks a portion of them. This sample yields 90,000 to 120,000 clones, of which roughly 84% are seen a single time; roughly 0.9% belongs to the top ten. These receptors have no identified antigens. This specimen consisted of unstimulated CD4+ T cells sorted from spleen or lymph node cells, obtained before intestinal transplant. The source of these receptors is a human donor who received an intestinal transplant.

The chain links TRBV7-9 to TRBJ2-5, with 11 bases aligning to TRBD1. Unmatched junction bases numbered 1, after V lost 5 bases and J lost 2 bases. Germline V gene sequence: CDR1 SEHNR, CDR2 FQNEAQ (reference sequence). The CDR3 contains 14 residues. The CDR3 is CASSRDRGQETQYF. The CDR3 coding sequence is TGTGCCAGCAGCCGGGACAGGGGGCAAGAGACCCAGTACTTC. The full variable domain, rest sourced from reference TRBV7-9 and TRBJ2-5, is DTGVSQNPRHKITKRGQNVTFRCDPISEHNRLYWYRQTLGQGPEFLTYFQNEAQLEKSRLLSDRFSAERPKGSFSTLEIQRTEQGDSAMYLCASSRDRGQETQYFGPGTRLLVL.

The chain uses TRBV18 and TRBJ2-7; 9 nucleotides line up with TRBD1. The V segment lost 3 bases and the J segment 6 bases; nucleotides outside the gene matches: 6. Germline V gives CDR1 KGHSH, CDR2 LQKENI. CDR3 length equals 14 residues. The CDR3 DNA reads TGTGCCAGCTCACCGGGGACAGGGCGTAGCGAGCAGTACTTC. It encodes CASSPGTGRSEQYF.

V and J are TRBV5-6 and TRBJ1-4; TRBD1 aligns across 8 bases. The CDR3 extends over 15 amino acids. Germline trimming cut 4 bases from V and 1 base from J; bases unmatched to any gene: 3. In germline, CDR1 is SGHDT, CDR2 YYEEEE. CDR3 amino acids: CASSHDRGTNEKLFF. The CDR3 nucleotides read TGTGCCAGCAGCCACGACAGGGGAACTAATGAAAAACTGTTTTTT.

The chain joins TRBV5-4 to TRBJ1-2; 8 bases agree with TRBD1. The CDR3 consists of 15 residues. V trimming: 4 bases; J trimming: 7 bases; junction bases outside the gene matches: 12. The germline V gene has CDR1 SGHNT and CDR2 YYREEE (reference sequence). CDR3 residues: CASSTPDRADSGYTF. DNA for the CDR3: TGTGCCAGCAGCACCCCGGACAGGGCGGATTCTGGCTACACCTTC.

The chain joins TRBV6-8 to TRBJ2-7; the D gene is possibly TRBD1 (5 bases). CDR1 is MNHGY and CDR2 is SAAAGT in the germline V gene. The CDR3 is 15 amino acids. V was shortened by 9 bases and J by 3 bases, with 21 bases between the two germline ends. The DNA of the CDR3 is TGTGCCAGACCCCCGACAGAAGCCATACACTACGAGCAGTACTTC. Translation: CARPPTEAIHYEQYF.

CDR3 amino acids: CAAWDIGYQPQHF. The CDR3 DNA reads TGTGCCGCGTGGGACATCGGCTATCAGCCCCAGCATTTT. This chain uses TRBV6-1 with TRBJ1-5, with a weak D call TRBD1 (6 bases). In germline, CDR1 is MNHNS, CDR2 SASEGT. Deletions cut 11 bases from V and 5 bases from J, with 16 bases between. The CDR3 covers 13 residues.

This clone turned up a few times. The chain links TRBV28 to TRBJ2-3; maybe TRBD2 (5 bases). The CDR3 contains 15 residues. V gave up 3 bases and J gave up 1 base, with 11 bases separating them. In germline, CDR1 is MDHEN, CDR2 SYDVKM. The CDR3 sequence: CASSLLAPGTDTQYF. CDR3 nucleotides: TGTGCCAGCAGTTTGCTAGCCCCTGGCACAGATACGCAGTATTTT.

This clone showed up just once. The chain recombines TRBV9 with TRBJ2-1, with TRBD2 identical over 8 bases. From germline, CDR1 is SGDLS and CDR2 YYNGEE. The ends lost 6 bases at V and 6 bases at J; junction bases unmatched: 11. This CDR3 is built from 15 residues. The CDR3 DNA reads TGTGCCAGCACCTGGGGGCGGGGGGCCCGCAATGAGCAGTTCTTC. Amino acid sequence: CASTWGRGARNEQFF.

The rearrangement uses TRBV7-6 and TRBJ1-3; D gene uncertain. The CDR3 length is 14 residues. Trimming took off 1 base at V and 4 bases at J, with 8 bases between the two ends. Germline assignment: CDR1 SGHVS and CDR2 FNYEAQ. This CDR3 reads CASSLEESGNTIYF. As DNA, the CDR3 is TGTGCCAGCAGCTTAGAGGAGTCCGGAAACACCATATATTTT.

V gene TRBV5-1 combines with J gene TRBJ2-7; 7 nucleotides line up with TRBD1. With V trimmed by 7 bases and J by 0 bases, 16 bases remained unmatched. CDR3 length: 17 amino acids. Germline loops: CDR1 SGHRS, CDR2 YFSETQ. CDR3: CASDLFHRGPSSYEQYF. The DNA for the CDR3 is TGCGCCAGCGACTTATTTCACAGGGGCCCTAGCTCCTACGAGCAGTACTTC.

The chain is built from TRBV5-4 and TRBJ1-4, with D possibly matching TRBD1 (5 bases). Deletions cut 10 bases from V and 7 bases from J, with 14 bases between. The CDR3 consists of 12 residues. From germline, CDR1 is SGHNT and CDR2 YYREEE (reference sequence). CDR3 sequence: CAYQEGLEKLFF. CDR3 sequence (DNA): TGTGCCTACCAGGAGGGGCTTGAAAAACTGTTTTTT.

This clone was recorded only once. J is TRBJ1-2 and V is TRBV10-3; D is perhaps TRBD1 (6 bases). This CDR3 spans 12 amino acids. Trimming took 6 bases from V and 8 from J, leaving 13 bases between them. CDR1 is ENHRY and CDR2 is SYGVKD in the germline V gene. This CDR3 is CAIRRGEWGYTF. For the CDR3, the DNA is TGTGCCATCAGGAGGGGGGAGTGGGGCTACACCTTC.

The chain recombines TRBV28 with TRBJ2-3; D call uncertain. Germline loops: CDR1 MDHEN, CDR2 SYDVKM. Trimming shortened V by 3 bases and J by 5 bases, and 12 bases separated the two germline ends. The CDR3 has 14 amino acids. CDR3 sequence reads: CASSFSHGGDTQYF. CDR3 coding DNA: TGTGCCAGCAGTTTTAGCCATGGCGGAGATACGCAGTATTTT.

The rearrangement uses TRBV6-6 and TRBJ2-3; D possibly corresponds to TRBD2 (6 bases). The germline CDR1 and CDR2 sequences are MNHNY and SVGAGI (reference sequence). The CDR3 is 13 residues long. V lost 7 bases and J lost 3, with 11 bases in between. The CDR3 nucleotides are TGTGCCAGCACACCGGGAGATACAGATACGCAGTATTTT. Protein product: CASTPGDTDTQYF.

The CDR3 here is CASSLPTPGPALEQYF. CDR3 sequence (DNA): TGTGCCAGCAGCTTACCGACCCCGGGACCCGCTTTGGAGCAGTACTTC. The chain carries TRBV11-2 and TRBJ2-7; perhaps D is TRBD1 or TRBD2 (5 bases each). Looked up from germline, CDR1 is SGHAT and CDR2 is FQNNGV. V was clipped by 2 bases and J by 7 bases, with 21 bases between them. This CDR3 contains 16 residues.

J is TRBJ2-7 and V is TRBV28; D gene unclear. This CDR3 spans 12 amino acids. V was pared by 3 bases and J by 3 bases, with 6 bases between. Germline V gene sequence: CDR1 MDHEN, CDR2 SYDVKM. CDR3 bases: TGTGCCAGCAGTTTCTCCAGCTACGAGCAGTACTTC. Protein sequence: CASSFSSYEQYF.

V usage is TRBV30 and J usage is TRBJ2-2; 8 bases fit TRBD2. The CDR3 runs 15 residues. Per germline, CDR1 GTSNPN and CDR2 SVGIG (reference sequence). V dropped 4 bases and J dropped 8; count of bases not matched to a gene: 12. Here the CDR3 DNA reads TGTGCCTGGAACCCCGGGACTAGGGTTCTGGGGGAGCTGTTTTTT. Its protein is CAWNPGTRVLGELFF.

The chain joins TRBV5-4 to TRBJ2-7; tentative D call: TRBD1 (7 bases). V shed 4 bases and J shed 2 bases, with 16 bases lying between them. Looked up from germline, CDR1 is SGHNT and CDR2 is YYREEE (reference sequence). The CDR3 spans 15 residues. This CDR3 reads CASSPPGRGAYEQYF. CDR3 nucleotide sequence: TGTGCCAGCAGCCCCCCCGGCAGGGGGGCCTACGAGCAGTACTTC.

The chain employs TRBV6-5 and TRBJ2-1; 10 bases match TRBD2. V shed 6 bases, J shed 9 bases, and the junction held 5 bases outside the gene matches. Per germline, CDR1 MNHEY and CDR2 SVGAGI. CDR3 length: 13 amino acids. The CDR3 DNA reads TGTGCCAGCAGAGGGACTAGCGTAAGTGAGCAGTTCTTC. As protein: CASRGTSVSEQFF.

The CDR3 coding sequence is TGTGCCAGCAACCGGGCGGGAGTAGTCTACGAGCAGTACTTC. Amino acid sequence: CASNRAGVVYEQYF. This rearrangement joins TRBV28 to TRBJ2-7, with 7 bases that match TRBD2. Trimming took 7 bases from V and 3 from J; bases not matched to a gene: 9. Germline CDR1 MDHEN, CDR2 SYDVKM. The CDR3 extends over 14 amino acids.

The CDR3 loop reads CASNRPGLAGLSYNEQFF. DNA of the CDR3: TGCGCCAGCAATAGACCGGGACTAGCGGGGTTGTCCTACAATGAGCAGTTCTTC. The rearrangement joins TRBV10-2 to TRBJ2-1; 13 nucleotides line up with TRBD2. Germline assignment: CDR1 WSHSY and CDR2 SAAADI. This CDR3 region has 18 residues. V lost 7 bases and J lost 1; bases outside the gene matches: 10.

The chain links TRBV19 to TRBJ2-1, with 14 bases aligning to TRBD2. The length of the CDR3 is 18 residues. The germline CDR1 and CDR2 sequences are LNHDA and SQIVND (reference sequence). Losses at the gene ends were 4 bases for V and 1 base for J; bases not matched to a gene: 6. The CDR3 reads CASSTGLAGALSYNEQFF. The CDR3 DNA reads as TGTGCCAGTAGTACGGGACTAGCGGGAGCGCTTTCCTACAATGAGCAGTTCTTC. The entire variable domain, with the rest obtained from reference TRBV19 and TRBJ2-1, is as follows: DGGITQSPKYLFRKEGQNVTLSCEQNLNHDAMYWYRQDPGQGLRLIYYSQIVNDFQKGDIAEGYSVSREKKESFPLTVTSAQKNPTAFYLCASSTGLAGALSYNEQFFGPGTRLTVL.

The chain is built from TRBV7-9 and TRBJ1-1; no firm D call. The CDR3 runs 11 residues. Per the germline V gene, CDR1 is SEHNR and CDR2 is FQNEAQ (reference sequence). V was pared by 2 bases and J by 10 bases, with 8 bases between. The CDR3 region is CASSLRRGAFF. The CDR3 nucleotides read TGTGCCAGCAGCTTAAGGCGAGGAGCTTTCTTT.

This chain uses TRBV9 with TRBJ2-2, with TRBD1 as a possible D gene (5 bases). CDR3 length equals 16 residues. Germline V gene data show CDR1 as SGDLS and CDR2 as YYNGEE. V was clipped by 4 bases and J by 6 bases, with 19 bases between them. In nucleotides, the CDR3 is TGTGCCAGCAGCCTAACACTCAGGGCGGACGCCGGGGAGCTGTTTTTT. Amino acid sequence: CASSLTLRADAGELFF.

The chain employs TRBV5-4 and TRBJ1-1; D call uncertain. Germline values: CDR1 SGHNT, CDR2 YYREEE (reference sequence). Between the trimmed V and J ends, which lost 2 bases and 0 bases, there was a span of 11 bases. CDR3 length: 15 residues. CDR3 sequence reads: CASSFGYRMNTEAFF. CDR3 nucleotides: TGTGCCAGCAGCTTCGGTTACAGAATGAACACTGAAGCTTTCTTT.

The gene calls are TRBV6-1 and TRBJ1-2; 10 bases fit TRBD1. The germline V gene has CDR1 MNHNS and CDR2 SASEGT. V trimming: 4 bases; J trimming: 3 bases; junction bases outside the gene matches: 8. The CDR3 contains 16 residues. The DNA for the CDR3 is TGTGCCAGCAGTGCACTCGCCGGGACAGGGGACTATGGCTACACCTTC. It is translated as CASSALAGTGDYGYTF.

This chain uses TRBV7-6 with TRBJ2-7; 9 bases line up with TRBD1. V lost 4 bases, J lost 0 bases, and 1 base stayed unmatched. The CDR3 totals 14 residues. Germline lookup yields CDR1 SGHVS and CDR2 FNYEAQ. The CDR3 DNA is TGTGCCAGCAGCTGGGGACAGGGCTCCTACGAGCAGTACTTC. Encoded protein: CASSWGQGSYEQYF. The variable domain in full, completed from reference TRBV7-6 and TRBJ2-7, reads GAGVSQSPRYKVTKRGQDVALRCDPISGHVSLYWYRQALGQGPEFLTYFNYEAQQDKSGLPNDRFSAERPEGSISTLTIQRTEQRDSAMYRCASSWGQGSYEQYFGPGTRLTVT.

The gene calls are TRBV6-6 and TRBJ2-1; D is ambiguous. V gave up 5 bases and J gave up 4 bases, with 3 bases separating them. The CDR3 has 11 amino acids. The germline gives CDR1 MNHNY, CDR2 SVGAGI (reference sequence). The CDR3 protein is CASSAYNEQFF. In DNA form, the CDR3 reads TGTGCCAGCAGTGCGTACAATGAGCAGTTCTTC.

The V call is TRBV7-2, the J call TRBJ2-5; 8 bases align to TRBD2. J was trimmed by 5 bases and V by 5 bases; bases with no gene match: 10. The CDR3 length is 15 residues. Germline values: CDR1 SGHTA, CDR2 FQGNSA. The CDR3 sequence is CASSLSGNWGETQYF. CDR3 sequence (DNA): TGTGCCAGCAGCCTTAGCGGGAATTGGGGGGAGACCCAGTACTTC.